These 19 T cell receptor beta chains originate from one sample sequenced in a study of CD8 T cells in Susac syndrome. An amount of RNA that ranged from roughly 0.5 to 1 ug was reverse transcribed with random hexamers. TCRdb ran MiXCR on the immunoSEQ multiplex PCR reads and lists one entry per CDR3 protein. In the table there are 210,000 or so distinct CDR3 sequences, less than 95% of which are singletons. The source material was CD4+ T cells from PBMCs. The receptors shown here come from a human donor with Susac syndrome.

V usage is TRBV4-2 and J usage is TRBJ1-6; the D is unclear. V dropped 4 bases and J dropped 13 bases, with 14 bases sitting between them. This CDR3 contains 13 residues. Germline V CDR1 and CDR2: LGHNA, YNFKEQ. The CDR3, as DNA: TGTGCCAGCAGCCCGCGGGGAATCTCGCCCCTCCACTTT. This gives the protein CASSPRGISPLHF.

The rearrangement joins TRBV19 to TRBJ1-1; D is uncertain. Germline lookup yields CDR1 LNHDA and CDR2 SQIVND (reference sequence). V was shortened by 8 bases and J by 1 base, with 17 bases between the two germline ends. There are 15 residues in the CDR3. The CDR3 DNA sequence: TGTGCCAGTCGAATGGTCGGGCCGAAGAACACTGAAGCTTTCTTT. Its protein product is CASRMVGPKNTEAFF.

The chain has TRBV4-3 and TRBJ2-3, with 11 positions matching TRBD1. V lost 4 bases and J lost 6; bases outside the gene matches: 9. The CDR3 has 16 amino acids. Germline loops: CDR1 LGHNA, CDR2 YSLEER. CDR3 sequence reads: CASSRLGQGESDTQYF. As DNA, the CDR3 is TGCGCCAGCAGCCGCCTGGGACAGGGGGAATCGGATACGCAGTATTTT.

The chain recombines TRBV27 with TRBJ1-5; D is possibly TRBD1 (6 bases). Germline V gene lookup returns CDR1 MNHEY and CDR2 SMNVEV (reference sequence). Deletions cut 5 bases from V and 9 bases from J, with 26 bases between. The CDR3 is made up of 17 amino acids. The CDR3 nucleotides are TGTGCCAGCAGTCCCCAGGGGCGCGGGGGGCAATTGGGGCCCCAGCATTTT. Its protein product is CASSPQGRGGQLGPQHF.

V is TRBV2 and J is TRBJ1-4, with D perhaps matching TRBD1 (6 bases). In germline, CDR1 is SNHLY, CDR2 FYNNEI. V gave up 5 bases and J gave up 15 bases, with 19 bases separating them. There are 13 residues in the CDR3. For the CDR3, the DNA is TGTGCCAGCAGTCGGACAGTCTCAAAAGGGGTGTTTTTT. Protein: CASSRTVSKGVFF.

The chain joins TRBV20-1 to TRBJ1-5; weak D call: TRBD1 (6 bases). CDR1 and CDR2 (germline): DFQATT, SNEGSKA (reference sequence). Trimming took 4 bases from V and 3 from J, leaving 10 bases between them. The CDR3 runs to 13 residues. CDR3 nucleotide sequence: TGCAGTGCTATTGGACAGTTCAATCAGCCCCAGCATTTT. This translates into CSAIGQFNQPQHF.

The rearrangement links TRBV4-3 to TRBJ2-7; 8 nucleotides align to TRBD1. From germline, CDR1 is LGHNA and CDR2 YSLEER. V shed 3 bases and J 6 bases; nucleotides not matched to a gene: 7. This CDR3 comprises 14 residues. CDR3 coding DNA: TGCGCCAGCAGCCAGGACAGGGAAGACGGCGAGCAGTACTTC. This encodes CASSQDREDGEQYF.

The chain has TRBV15 and TRBJ2-7, with unresolved D. The CDR3 covers 14 residues. Germline CDR1 and CDR2: LNHNV and YYDKDF (reference sequence). With 0 bases removed from V and 2 bases from J, the gap between germline ends came to 8 bases. The CDR3 here is CATSRDRATYEQYF. The CDR3 DNA is TGTGCCACCAGCAGAGATCGGGCAACCTACGAGCAGTACTTC.

The V and J genes are TRBV29-1 and TRBJ2-5; D is perhaps TRBD2 (5 bases). CDR3 length equals 14 residues. CDR1 is SQVTM, CDR2 ANQGSEA, per germline. V shed 4 bases and J shed 0 bases, with 12 bases lying between them. The CDR3: CSVAKRMYQETQYF. The CDR3 DNA reads TGCAGCGTTGCGAAGCGGATGTACCAAGAGACCCAGTACTTC. The full variable domain, in which reference TRBV29-1 and TRBJ2-5 provide the parts outside the CDR3, is SAVISQKPSRDICQRGTSLTIQCQVDSQVTMMFWYRQQPGQSLTLIATANQGSEATYESGFVIDKFPISRPNLTFSTLTVSNMSPEDSSIYLCSVAKRMYQETQYFGPGTRLLVL.

This clonotype was picked up a small number of times. The chain employs TRBV30 and TRBJ2-5; 8 nucleotides align to TRBD2. This CDR3 comprises 15 residues. CDR1 is GTSNPN, CDR2 SVGIG, per germline (reference sequence). The CDR3 reads CAWGQPRTGGETQYF. The CDR3 coding sequence is TGTGCTTGGGGCCAACCACGGACGGGGGGGGAGACCCAGTACTTC.

The table lists this clonotype with a few counts. The chain employs TRBV12-3 or TRBV12-4 and TRBJ2-2; D is ambiguous. The CDR3 is 14 amino acids. V was cut by 5 bases and J by 3 bases, with 10 bases left in between. The CDR3 nucleotides are TGTGCCAGCAGTGAAGTCCGGGACACCGGGGAGCTGTTTTTT. It is translated as CASSEVRDTGELFF.

The J gene is TRBJ2-2, the V gene TRBV6-1, with 9 positions matching TRBD2. Germline V gives CDR1 MNHNS, CDR2 SASEGT. The CDR3 consists of 16 residues. V gave up 6 bases and J gave up 0 bases; unmatched junction bases: 5. Here the CDR3 reads CASRPSGESNTGELFF. The DNA for the CDR3 is TGTGCCAGCAGGCCTAGCGGGGAGTCGAACACCGGGGAGCTGTTTTTT.

For this clonotype: The junction differs from germline at one of its ends, possibly a read error. The chain joins TRBV3-1 to TRBJ2-3; maybe TRBD2 (7 bases). Germline V gives CDR1 LGHDT, CDR2 YNNKEL (reference sequence). This CDR3 has 18 amino acids. This CDR3 is CVSSQDSGYAGATDTQYF. In DNA, the CDR3 is TGTGTCAGCAGCCAAGATTCGGGGTACGCGGGGGCCACAGATACGCAGTATTTT.

The V call is TRBV29-1, the J call TRBJ1-1; 9 nucleotides align to TRBD1. This CDR3 contains 13 residues. V shed 4 bases and J 3 bases; nucleotides not matched to a gene: 3. Germline V CDR1 and CDR2: SQVTM, ANQGSEA. DNA for the CDR3: TGCAGCGTTGGACAGGGGGGGGACACTGAAGCTTTCTTT. Protein sequence: CSVGQGGDTEAFF.

The chain employs TRBV27 and TRBJ1-2; 8 positions agree with TRBD1. The trim removed 5 bases at V and 8 bases at J, leaving 7 bases unmatched. The CDR3 spans 13 residues. From germline, CDR1 is MNHEY and CDR2 SMNVEV (reference sequence). The CDR3 is CASSPTDRGGYTF. DNA for the CDR3: TGTGCCAGCAGTCCGACCGACAGGGGCGGCTACACCTTC.

V gene TRBV29-1 combines with J gene TRBJ2-5; no reliable D call. The ends were cut back, 4 bases at V and 2 bases at J, with 8 bases in the middle. Per germline, CDR1 SQVTM and CDR2 ANQGSEA. The CDR3 is 12 residues long. The CDR3 DNA is TGCAGCGTTGGATTCGTTCAAGAGACCCAGTACTTC. Encoded protein: CSVGFVQETQYF. Full variable domain (missing parts from reference TRBV29-1 and TRBJ2-5): SAVISQKPSRDICQRGTSLTIQCQVDSQVTMMFWYRQQPGQSLTLIATANQGSEATYESGFVIDKFPISRPNLTFSTLTVSNMSPEDSSIYLCSVGFVQETQYFGPGTRLLVL.

The chain couples TRBV11-2 to TRBJ2-5, with 9 bases matching TRBD2. The CDR3 runs 15 residues. Per germline, CDR1 SGHAT and CDR2 FQNNGV. The V segment lost 1 base and the J segment 2 bases; nucleotides outside the gene matches: 2. The CDR3 here is CASSLVLAGQETQYF. The CDR3 bases are TGTGCCAGCAGCTTAGTGCTAGCGGGGCAAGAGACCCAGTACTTC.

The V gene is TRBV4-2, the J gene TRBJ2-3; D tentatively fits TRBD1 or TRBD2 (5 bases each). The CDR3 has 17 amino acids. The V gene's germline CDR1 is LGHNA and CDR2 YNFKEQ. Trimming shortened V by 0 bases and J by 0 bases, and 13 bases separated the two germline ends. CDR3 DNA: TGTGCCAGCAGCCAAGATCCCGGGGACGCTAGCACAGATACGCAGTATTTT. Translated, it gives CASSQDPGDASTDTQYF.

The rearrangement links TRBV20-1 to TRBJ1-5; 7 bases match TRBD1. The CDR3 is made up of 13 amino acids. Germline V gene sequence: CDR1 DFQATT, CDR2 SNEGSKA (reference sequence). Germline trimming cut 0 bases from V and 9 bases from J; bases unmatched to any gene: 5. The CDR3 is CSARDQGGGPQHF. CDR3 DNA: TGCAGTGCTAGAGATCAGGGGGGTGGGCCCCAGCATTTT.